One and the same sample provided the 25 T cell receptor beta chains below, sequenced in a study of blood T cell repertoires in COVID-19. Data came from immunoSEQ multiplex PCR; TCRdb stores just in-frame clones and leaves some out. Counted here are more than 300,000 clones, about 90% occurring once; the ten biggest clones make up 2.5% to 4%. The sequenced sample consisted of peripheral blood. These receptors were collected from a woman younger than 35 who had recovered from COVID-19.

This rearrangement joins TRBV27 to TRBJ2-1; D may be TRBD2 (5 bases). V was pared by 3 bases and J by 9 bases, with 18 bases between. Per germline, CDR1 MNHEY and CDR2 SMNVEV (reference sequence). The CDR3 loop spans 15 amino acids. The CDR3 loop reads CASSLEDPLYGEQFF. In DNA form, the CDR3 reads TGTGCCAGCAGTTTGGAGGACCCCCTTTACGGTGAGCAGTTCTTC.

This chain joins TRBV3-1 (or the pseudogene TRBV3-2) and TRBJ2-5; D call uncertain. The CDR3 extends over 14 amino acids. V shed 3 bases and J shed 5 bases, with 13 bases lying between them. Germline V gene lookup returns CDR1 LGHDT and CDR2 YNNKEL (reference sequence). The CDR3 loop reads CASSQSGLRETQYF. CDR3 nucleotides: TGTGCCAGCAGCCAGTCTGGCTTGCGGGAGACCCAGTACTTC.

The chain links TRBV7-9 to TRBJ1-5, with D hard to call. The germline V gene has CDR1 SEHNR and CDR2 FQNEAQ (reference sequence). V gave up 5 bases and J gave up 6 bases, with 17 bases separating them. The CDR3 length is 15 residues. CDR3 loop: CASSRDAGLFQPQHF. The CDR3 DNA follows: TGTGCCAGCAGCCGCGATGCAGGCCTGTTTCAGCCCCAGCATTTT.

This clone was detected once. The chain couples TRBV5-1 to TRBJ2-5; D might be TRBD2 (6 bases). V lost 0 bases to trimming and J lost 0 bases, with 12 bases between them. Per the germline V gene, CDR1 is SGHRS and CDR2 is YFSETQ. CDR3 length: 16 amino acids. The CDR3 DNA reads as TGCGCCAGCAGCTTGGTTCCGTCGGGAGACCAAGAGACCCAGTACTTC. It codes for CASSLVPSGDQETQYF.

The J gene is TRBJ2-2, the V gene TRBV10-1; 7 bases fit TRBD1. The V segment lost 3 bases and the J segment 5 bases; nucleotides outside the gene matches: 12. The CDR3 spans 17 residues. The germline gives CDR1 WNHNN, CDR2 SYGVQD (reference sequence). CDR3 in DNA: TGCGCCAGCAGTGACCCCAGGGGGATAGGGGAGACCGGGGAGCTGTTTTTT. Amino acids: CASSDPRGIGETGELFF.

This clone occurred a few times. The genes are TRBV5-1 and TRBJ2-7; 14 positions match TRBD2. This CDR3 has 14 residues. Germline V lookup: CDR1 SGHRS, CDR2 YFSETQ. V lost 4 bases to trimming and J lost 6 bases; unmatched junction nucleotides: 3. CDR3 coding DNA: TGCGCCAGCAGCCTCGGACTAGCGGGAGGCGAGCAGTACGTC. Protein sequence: CASSLGLAGGEQYV.

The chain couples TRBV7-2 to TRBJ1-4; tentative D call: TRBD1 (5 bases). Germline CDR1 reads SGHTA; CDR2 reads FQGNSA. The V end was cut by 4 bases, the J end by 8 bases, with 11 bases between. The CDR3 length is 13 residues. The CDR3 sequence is CASSSLGGEKLFF. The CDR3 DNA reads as TGTGCCAGCAGCTCCCTCGGGGGGGAAAAACTGTTTTTT.

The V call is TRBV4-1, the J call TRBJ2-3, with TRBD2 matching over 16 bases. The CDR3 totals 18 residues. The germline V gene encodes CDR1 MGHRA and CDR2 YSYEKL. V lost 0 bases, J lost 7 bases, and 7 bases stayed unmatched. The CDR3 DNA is TGCGCCAGCAGCCAAGATGGGACTAGCGGGAGGGCCTCCCATACGCAGTATTTT. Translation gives CASSQDGTSGRASHTQYF.

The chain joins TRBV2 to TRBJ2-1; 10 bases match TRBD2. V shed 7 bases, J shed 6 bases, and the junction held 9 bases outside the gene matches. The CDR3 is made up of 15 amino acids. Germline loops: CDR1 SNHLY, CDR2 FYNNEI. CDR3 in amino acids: CASTTLAGVGNEQFF. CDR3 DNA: TGTGCCAGCACAACTCTAGCGGGAGTAGGCAATGAGCAGTTCTTC. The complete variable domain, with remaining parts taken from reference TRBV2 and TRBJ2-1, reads EPEVTQTPSHQVTQMGQEVILRCVPISNHLYFYWYRQILGQKVEFLVSFYNNEISEKSEIFDDQFSVERPDGSNFTLKIRSTKLEDSAMYFCASTTLAGVGNEQFFGPGTRLTVL.

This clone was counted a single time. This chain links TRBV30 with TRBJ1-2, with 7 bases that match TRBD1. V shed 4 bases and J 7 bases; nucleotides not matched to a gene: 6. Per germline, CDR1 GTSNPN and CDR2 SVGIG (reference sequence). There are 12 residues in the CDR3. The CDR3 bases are TGTGCCTGGAAAGGAGGGGGCATTGGCTACACCTTC. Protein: CAWKGGGIGYTF.

The CDR3 coding sequence is TGTGCCAGCAGCATTGACACGGCAGGGAATGAAGCTTTCTTT. Protein sequence: CASSIDTAGNEAFF. The J gene is TRBJ1-1, the V gene TRBV11-3; TRBD1 might be the D (5 bases). Germline V gives CDR1 SGHNT, CDR2 YENEEA. Between the trimmed V and J ends, which lost 5 bases and 7 bases, there was a span of 17 bases. CDR3 length: 14 residues.

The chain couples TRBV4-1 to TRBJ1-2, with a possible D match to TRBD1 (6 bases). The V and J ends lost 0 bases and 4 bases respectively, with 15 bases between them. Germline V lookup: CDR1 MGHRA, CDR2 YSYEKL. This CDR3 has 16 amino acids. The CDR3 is CASSQDGQGKIYGYTF. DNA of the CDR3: TGCGCCAGCAGCCAAGATGGGCAGGGGAAGATCTATGGCTACACCTTC.

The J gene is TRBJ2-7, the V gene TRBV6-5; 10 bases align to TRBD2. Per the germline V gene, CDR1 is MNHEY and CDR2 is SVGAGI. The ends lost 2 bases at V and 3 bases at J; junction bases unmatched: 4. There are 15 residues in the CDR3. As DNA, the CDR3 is TGTGCCAGCAGTTACGGGCCTAGCGGGAGCTACGAGCAGTACGTC. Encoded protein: CASSYGPSGSYEQYV.

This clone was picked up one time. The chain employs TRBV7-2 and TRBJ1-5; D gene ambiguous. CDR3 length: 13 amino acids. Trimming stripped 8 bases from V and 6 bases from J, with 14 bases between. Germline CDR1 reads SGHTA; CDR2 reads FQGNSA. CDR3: CASQGEGGQPQHF. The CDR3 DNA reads TGTGCCAGCCAAGGAGAGGGAGGTCAGCCCCAGCATTTT. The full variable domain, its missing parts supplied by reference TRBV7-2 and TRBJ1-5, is GAGVSQSPSNKVTEKGKDVELRCDPISGHTALYWYRQSLGQGLEFLIYFQGNSAPDKSGLPSDRFSAERTGGSVSTLTIQRTQQEDSAVYLCASQGEGGQPQHFGDGTRLSIL.

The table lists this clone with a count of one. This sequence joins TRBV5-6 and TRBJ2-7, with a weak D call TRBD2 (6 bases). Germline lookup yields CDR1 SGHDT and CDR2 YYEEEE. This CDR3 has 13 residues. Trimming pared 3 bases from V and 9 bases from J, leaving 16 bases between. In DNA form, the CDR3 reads TGTGCCAGCAGCTGGGGATCGGGAGTGGTGCAGTACGTC. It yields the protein CASSWGSGVVQYV.

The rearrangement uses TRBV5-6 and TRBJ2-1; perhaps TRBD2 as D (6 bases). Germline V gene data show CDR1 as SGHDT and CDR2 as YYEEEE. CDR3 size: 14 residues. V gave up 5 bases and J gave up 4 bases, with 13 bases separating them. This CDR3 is CASSAGLFYNEQFF. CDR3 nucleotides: TGTGCCAGCAGTGCGGGACTTTTTTACAATGAGCAGTTCTTC.

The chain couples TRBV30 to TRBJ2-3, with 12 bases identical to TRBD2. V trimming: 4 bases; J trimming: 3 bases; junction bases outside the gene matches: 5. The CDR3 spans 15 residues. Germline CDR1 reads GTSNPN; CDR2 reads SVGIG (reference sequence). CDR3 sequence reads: CAWTRLAGGTDTQYF. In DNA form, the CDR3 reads TGTGCCTGGACCCGGCTAGCGGGAGGGACAGATACGCAGTATTTT.

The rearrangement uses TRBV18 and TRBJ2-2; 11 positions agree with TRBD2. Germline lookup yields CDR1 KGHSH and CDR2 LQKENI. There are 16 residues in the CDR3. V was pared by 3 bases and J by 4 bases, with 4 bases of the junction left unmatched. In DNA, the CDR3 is TGTGCCAGCTCACCCCGGACTAGCGGGTCCACCGGGGAGCTGTTTTTT. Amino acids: CASSPRTSGSTGELFF.

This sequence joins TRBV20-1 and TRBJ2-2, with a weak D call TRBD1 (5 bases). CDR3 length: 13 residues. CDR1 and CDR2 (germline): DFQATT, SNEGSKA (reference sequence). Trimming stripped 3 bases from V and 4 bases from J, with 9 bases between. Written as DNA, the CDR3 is TGCAGTGCTAGTACAGGACCCACCGGGGAGCTGTTTTTT. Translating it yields CSASTGPTGELFF.

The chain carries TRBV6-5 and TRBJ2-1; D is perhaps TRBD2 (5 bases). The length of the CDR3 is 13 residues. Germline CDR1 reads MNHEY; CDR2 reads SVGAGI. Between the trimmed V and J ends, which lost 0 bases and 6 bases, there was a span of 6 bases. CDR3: CASSYSAGNEQFF. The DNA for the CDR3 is TGTGCCAGCAGTTACTCGGCGGGCAATGAGCAGTTCTTC.

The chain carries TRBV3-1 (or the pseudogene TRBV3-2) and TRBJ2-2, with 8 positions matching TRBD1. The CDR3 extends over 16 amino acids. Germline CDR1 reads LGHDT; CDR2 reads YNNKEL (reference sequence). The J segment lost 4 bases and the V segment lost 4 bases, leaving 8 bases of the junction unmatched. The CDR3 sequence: CASSPRTGRGTGELFF. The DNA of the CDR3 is TGTGCCAGCAGCCCACGGACAGGGCGGGGCACCGGGGAGCTGTTTTTT.

CDR3 nucleotide sequence: TGTGCCAGCAGCCCCATGTTCAGCGACGAGCAGTACGTC. It encodes CASSPMFSDEQYV. The genes are TRBV13 and TRBJ2-7; the D is unclear. The germline gives CDR1 PRHDT, CDR2 FYEKMQ (reference sequence). The CDR3 runs 13 residues. Trimming pared 5 bases from V and 5 bases from J, leaving 13 bases between.

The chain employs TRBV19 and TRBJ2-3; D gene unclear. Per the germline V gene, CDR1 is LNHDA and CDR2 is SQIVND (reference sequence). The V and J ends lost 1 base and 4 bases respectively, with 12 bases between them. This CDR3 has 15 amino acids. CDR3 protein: CASSIGPRQADTQYF. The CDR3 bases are TGTGCCAGTAGTATAGGCCCCCGACAAGCAGATACGCAGTATTTT.

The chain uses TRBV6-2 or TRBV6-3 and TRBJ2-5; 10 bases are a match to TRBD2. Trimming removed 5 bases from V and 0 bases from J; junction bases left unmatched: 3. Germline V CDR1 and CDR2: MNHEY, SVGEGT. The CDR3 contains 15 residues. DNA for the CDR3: TGTGCCAGCAGTAAACTAGCGGGGAACCAAGAGACCCAGTACTTC. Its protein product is CASSKLAGNQETQYF.

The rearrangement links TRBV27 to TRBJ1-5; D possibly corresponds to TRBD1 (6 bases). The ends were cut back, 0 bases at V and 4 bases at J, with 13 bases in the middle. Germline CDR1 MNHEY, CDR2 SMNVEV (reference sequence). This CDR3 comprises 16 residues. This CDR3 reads CASSLSSRGQNQPQHF. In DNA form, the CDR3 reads TGTGCCAGCAGTTTATCGTCCAGGGGTCAAAATCAGCCCCAGCATTTT.